This record concerns one TCR beta chain sequence. The antigen is not known. The sample is drawn from a study of T cells in Graves' hyperthyroidism and ophthalmopathy. Findings and limits, study-wide: Ophthalmopathy got predicted by the model a median about six months before its onset.

Germline V gene data show CDR1 as SQVTM and CDR2 as ANQGSEA. J lost 4 bases, V lost 6 bases, and 12 bases had no gene match. This CDR3 spans 16 amino acids. Patients affected by ophthalmopathy presented a Clinical Activity Score of at least 3, a NOSPECS grade of at least 4, and disease duration below 3 months. Amplification targeted TCR beta CDR3 regions from RNA transcripts. The HTBI set primed first-round TCR CDR3 RT-PCR. TCRdb fed the multiplex PCR reads into MiXCR, producing one record per CDR3 protein. The table lists about 350,000 distinct CDR3 sequences, roughly 13% of them singletons. This receptor was taken from a woman in her 40s with Graves' ophthalmopathy. V usage is TRBV29-1 and J usage is TRBJ2-5; 12 bases are shared with TRBD2. Sequencing used blood. The CDR3 region is CSVKGLAGTQGETQYF. DNA for the CDR3: TGCAGCGTAAAGGGACTAGCGGGCACCCAGGGAGAGACCCAGTACTTC.